This TCR beta chain was documented in a study of siplizumab effects on memory and regulatory T cells. Only one count was recorded for this clone. One end of the junction does not line up with germline, which may come from a read error. The method was immunoSEQ multiplex PCR; TCRdb's version includes in-frame clones alone and lacks a portion of them. Counted here are tens of thousands of clones, over 85% occurring once; the ten biggest clones make up 5% to 7%. Looked up from germline, CDR1 is LGHNA and CDR2 is YNFKEQ. This CDR3 has 17 residues. Material for sequencing was CD8+ T cells sorted from blood. V gene TRBV4-2 combines with J gene TRBJ2-1; 9 bases agree with TRBD2. The TCR was taken from a human donor in good health. The CDR3 coding sequence is TGTGCCAGCAGCCAGGAGTTCGGGACTAGCTTGTACAATGGGCAGTTCTTC. Encoded protein: CASSQEFGTSLYNGQFF.